One sample yielded the 8 T cell receptor beta chains listed below, sequenced in a study of CD8 T cells in Susac syndrome (dated by TCRdb to between 2017 and 2020). The library was generated by the immunoSEQ multiplex PCR assay. RNA was extracted using the RNeasy kit, and roughly 0.5 to 1 microgram was reverse transcribed with random hexamers. The public reads were reanalyzed by TCRdb: fastp trimming at Q25, MiXCR alignment, in-frame beta chains only. Identical CDR3 proteins give one entry, which carries the most common genes and DNA. Counted in this sample were about 130,000 distinct CDR3 sequences; 90% to 95% of them appeared once. The ten largest make up around 0.12% of the sample. Sequenced input: CD4+ T cells from PBMCs. The receptor source for this set is a human donor in good health.

The chain carries TRBV12-3 or TRBV12-4 and TRBJ1-1; tentatively, D is TRBD1 (6 bases). This CDR3 has 17 residues. V was cut by 4 bases and J by 0 bases, with 18 bases left in between. The CDR3 reads CASSSRRGAEMNTEAFF. The CDR3, as DNA: TGTGCCAGCAGTTCTCGTCGGGGGGCCGAGATGAACACTGAAGCTTTCTTT.

The rearrangement uses TRBV6-5 and TRBJ2-4; 7 nucleotides agree with TRBD1. This CDR3 has 14 residues. Germline V gene sequence: CDR1 MNHEY, CDR2 SVGAGI. Trimming cost V 5 bases and J 8 bases; bases outside gene matches: 9. Written as DNA, the CDR3 is TGTGCCAGCAGTCCGGGACAGCGAACTTACATTCAGTACTTC. It codes for CASSPGQRTYIQYF.

The chain uses TRBV3-1 and TRBJ2-1; 7 bases line up with TRBD1. V lost 4 bases to trimming and J lost 3 bases; unmatched junction nucleotides: 6. The CDR3 runs 15 residues. CDR1 LGHDT and CDR2 YNNKEL come from the germline V gene (reference sequence). In nucleotides, the CDR3 is TGTGCCAGCAGCCCCACCGGGACAGTCTACAATGAGCAGTTCTTC. It specifies CASSPTGTVYNEQFF.

The chain is built from TRBV3-1 and TRBJ2-4; D uncertain. The CDR3 is 13 amino acids. With 1 base removed from V and 8 bases from J, the gap between germline ends came to 9 bases. Germline CDR1 reads LGHDT; CDR2 reads YNNKEL (reference sequence). CDR3 sequence: CASSQARQDIQYF. CDR3 bases: TGTGCCAGCAGCCAAGCTAGGCAGGACATTCAGTACTTC.

This clonotype occurred once. The chain's CDR3 is CASSSSRGDTQYF. CDR3 sequence (DNA): TGCGCCAGCAGCTCCTCCAGGGGAGATACGCAGTATTTT. The chain uses TRBV5-1 and TRBJ2-3; perhaps TRBD1 as D (6 bases). Germline CDR1 is SGHRS and CDR2 is YFSETQ. The CDR3 has 13 residues. V lost 3 bases and J lost 5, with 10 bases in between.

The rearrangement joins TRBV18 to TRBJ2-7; 7 bases are shared with TRBD1. There are 15 residues in the CDR3. Germline V CDR1 and CDR2: KGHSH, LQKENI. V gave up 5 bases and J gave up 4 bases; unmatched junction bases: 11. For the CDR3, the DNA is TGTGCCAGCTCAACAAACAGGGGTCAGGGGTACGAGCAGTACTTC. It translates to CASSTNRGQGYEQYF.

This sequence joins TRBV5-6 and TRBJ2-7, with TRBD2 matching over 14 bases. The CDR3 consists of 17 residues. Germline loops: CDR1 SGHDT, CDR2 YYEEEE. V dropped 0 bases and J dropped 4; count of bases not matched to a gene: 6. In DNA, the CDR3 is TGTGCCAGCAGCTTGGCGATTGGACTAGCGGGAGGATACGAGCAGTACTTC. This translates into CASSLAIGLAGGYEQYF.

This clonotype was recorded only once. This chain connects TRBV6-1 to TRBJ2-5; D is possibly TRBD1 or TRBD2 (5 bases each). Trimming removed 3 bases from V and 0 bases from J, with 11 bases in between. The CDR3 covers 15 residues. The V gene's germline CDR1 is MNHNS and CDR2 SASEGT. The CDR3 loop is CASSEAGTDQETQYF. Here the CDR3 DNA reads TGTGCCAGCAGTGAGGCCGGGACCGACCAAGAGACCCAGTACTTC.